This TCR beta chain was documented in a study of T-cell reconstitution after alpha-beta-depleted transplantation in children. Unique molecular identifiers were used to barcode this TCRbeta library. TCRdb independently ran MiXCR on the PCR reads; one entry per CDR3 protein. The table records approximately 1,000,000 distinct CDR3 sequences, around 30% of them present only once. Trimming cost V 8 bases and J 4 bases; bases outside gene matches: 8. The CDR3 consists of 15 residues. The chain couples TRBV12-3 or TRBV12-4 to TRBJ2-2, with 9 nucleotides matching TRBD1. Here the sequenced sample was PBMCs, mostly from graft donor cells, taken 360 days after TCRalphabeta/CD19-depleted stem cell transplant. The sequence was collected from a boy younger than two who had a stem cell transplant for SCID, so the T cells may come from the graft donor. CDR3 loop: CASALDRGTTGELFF. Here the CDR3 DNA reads TGTGCCAGCGCCCTCGACAGGGGGACCACCGGGGAGCTGTTTTTT.